This T cell receptor (beta chain) originates from a study of HIV-infected patients and healthy controls. This clonotype came up many times. The CDR3 is 15 residues long. Trimming cost V 2 bases and J 7 bases; bases outside gene matches: 6. Germline assignment: CDR1 MNHEY and CDR2 SVGAGI. Alpha and beta constant-region primers primed reverse transcription of approximately 500 ng RNA. Using multiplexing indices, alpha and beta chain libraries were generated apart by chain-specific third strand synthesis. TCRdb reprocessed the 5' RACE reads via MiXCR and lists one record per CDR3 protein. The sample has about 18,000 distinct CDR3 sequences, approximately 7.7% seen once. Antiretroviral therapy had run roughly three months, about 14 weeks, before follow-up blood collection. No cell fractionation was done, so the repertoire covers all unsorted peripheral blood T cells.

Here the sequenced sample was blood, taken during antiretroviral therapy. The chain links TRBV6-5 to TRBJ1-2; TRBD1 agrees at 11 bases. The sequence was collected from an adult with HIV infection. CDR3 amino acids: CASSYGGTGGSGYTF. CDR3 sequence (DNA): TGTGCCAGCAGTTACGGTGGGACAGGGGGTAGTGGCTACACCTTC.